This T cell receptor (beta chain) was identified in a study of T cell repertoires in cytomegalovirus infection. Study context: CMV infection together with matching HLA type was indicated by public TCR beta signatures.

Study findings and constraints: Within the response measured ex vivo, HLA-C-restricted CMV-specific TCR beta clonotypes were dominant. Cumulated frequencies of public TCR beta families served to identify carriers of CMV plus the relevant HLA.

V was trimmed by 5 bases and J by 6 bases, leaving 14 bases between them. The CDR3 consists of 14 residues. The germline V gene encodes CDR1 SGHTA and CDR2 FQGTGA. TCRdb reprocessed the reads with MiXCR, giving one entry per CDR3 protein. The sample holds just under 550,000 distinct CDR3 sequences, about 30% seen once. Note on this clonotype: No antigen is known for it.

Sequenced: PBMCs. The rearrangement links TRBV7-3 to TRBJ2-1; D is perhaps TRBD2 (7 bases). This sequence was found in a human donor in good health (CMV status not recorded). Some clones in this sample may be carry-over from other donors' samples. CDR3 DNA sequence: TGTGCCAGCAGCCTAAGGGGGGGGTTCAATGAGCAGTTCTTC. Translation: CASSLRGGFNEQFF.